This T cell receptor (beta chain) appears in the sequencing data of a study of OX40 agonist ivuxolimab in advanced cancers. Turning to the study itself: Every 2 weeks, ivuxolimab was infused into the patients intravenously at between 0.01 and 10 mg/kg. The eligibility criteria allowed prior anti-PD-1, anti-PD-L1 or anti-CTLA-4 therapy, and about 40% had some. Overall study results and limits: Antigens targeted by the expanded peripheral T cells were not determined.

This CDR3 region has 12 residues. Germline CDR1 is SEHNR and CDR2 is FQNEAQ (reference sequence). Between the trimmed V and J ends, which lost 6 bases and 10 bases, there was a span of 13 bases. Repertoires were generated with immunoSEQ multiplex PCR, while TCRdb's copy carries only in-frame clones and drops some. The sample has approximately 76,000 clones, around nine tenths seen once; the top ten hold around 0.8%. Excluded were patients having autoimmune disease history or systemic immunosuppression. This clone has just a few counts. The target antigen is unknown. The chain joins TRBV7-9 to TRBJ2-1, with D perhaps assigned TRBD1 or TRBD2 (5 bases each). The sequences come from CD4+ or CD8+ T cells sorted from blood, collected in a trial of the OX40 agonist ivuxolimab. This receptor was taken from an adult with an advanced solid tumor such as melanoma, head and neck, liver or kidney cancer. CDR3 sequence reads: CASSIERGEQFF. The CDR3 nucleotides are TGTGCCAGCAGTATAGAGAGGGGCGAGCAGTTCTTC.